This T cell receptor (beta chain) derives from a study of cytotoxic CD8 clonotypes in ibrutinib-treated CLL. As for the study in general: Among patients, around 25 responded partially and 2 completely; around 15 then stayed remitted and about 12 progressed after median about 68 months. Findings and limits, study-wide: Upon ibrutinib response clonality rose, and upon progression it fell back toward baseline. The study found public clonotypes uncommon, contracting or stable on treatment.

Per germline, CDR1 ENHRY and CDR2 SYGVKD. Deletions cut 6 bases from V and 7 bases from J, with 18 bases between. The CDR3 has 14 residues. Of note for this clone: Its specificity is not known.

The intended depth for sequencing was 1 in 200,000 to 1 in 1 million T cells. Generated by immunoSEQ multiplex PCR, the TCRdb table keeps only in-frame clones and is missing some. Of approximately 160,000 clones listed, more than 70% are singletons. Sequences were derived from PBMCs, sampled at disease progression, from a patient treated with ibrutinib. The genes are TRBV10-3 and TRBJ1-2; possibly TRBD1 for D (5 bases). The sequence came from a human donor with chronic lymphocytic leukemia. This chain's CDR3 is CAISSMRDLGGYTF. The CDR3 nucleotides read TGTGCCATCAGCAGCATGAGGGACCTGGGTGGCTACACCTTC.